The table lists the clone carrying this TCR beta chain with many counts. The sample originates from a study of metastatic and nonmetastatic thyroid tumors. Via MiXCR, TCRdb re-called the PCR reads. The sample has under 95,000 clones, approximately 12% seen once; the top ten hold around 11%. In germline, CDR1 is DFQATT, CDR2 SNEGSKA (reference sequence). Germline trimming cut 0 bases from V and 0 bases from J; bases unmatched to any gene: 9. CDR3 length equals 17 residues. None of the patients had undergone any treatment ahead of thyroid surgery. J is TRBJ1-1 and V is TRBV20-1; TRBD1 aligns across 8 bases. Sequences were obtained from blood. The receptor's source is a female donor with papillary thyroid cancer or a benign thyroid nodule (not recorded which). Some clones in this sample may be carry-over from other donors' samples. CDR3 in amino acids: CSARDPARGRVNTEAFF. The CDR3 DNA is TGCAGTGCTAGAGACCCCGCCAGGGGGCGAGTGAACACTGAAGCTTTCTTT.